Each of the 26 T cell receptor beta chains below was sequenced from the same sample in a study of T-cell memory formation after mild COVID-19. TCRdb re-derived calls from the 5' RACE reads in MiXCR, one entry per CDR3 protein. The sample records fewer than 90,000 distinct CDR3 sequences, 9.5% to 15% being singletons. Sequenced sample: PBMCs or a T cell subset sorted from them (not recorded which). These receptor sequences come from a young man who had mild COVID-19 (a few samples of this study predate the infection). Cell type and time point are not known.

This clonotype has more than one count but fewer than ten. The gene calls are TRBV7-9 and TRBJ1-1, with a tentative D call TRBD1 (5 bases). The CDR3 is 15 amino acids. V gave up 5 bases and J gave up 0 bases, with 13 bases separating them. CDR1 SEHNR and CDR2 FQNEAQ come from the germline V gene (reference sequence). The CDR3, as DNA: TGTGCCAGCAGCCAAACAGGCCCTGTGAACACTGAAGCTTTCTTT. It encodes CASSQTGPVNTEAFF.

This clonotype was observed a handful of times. The chain is built from TRBV7-9 and TRBJ1-2; D remains ambiguous. CDR1 is SEHNR and CDR2 is FQNEAQ in the germline V gene (reference sequence). V was pared by 0 bases and J by 2 bases, with 7 bases between. The CDR3 runs 14 residues. CDR3 nucleotide sequence: TGTGCCAGCAGCTTAGCTACCTCCAACTATGGCTACACCTTC. Translated, it gives CASSLATSNYGYTF.

The V gene is TRBV6-6, the J gene TRBJ1-5; TRBD1 aligns across 12 bases. J gave up 9 bases and V 5 bases, and 8 bases lay outside the gene matches. The CDR3 length is 15 residues. Germline V gene sequence: CDR1 MNHNY, CDR2 SVGAGI (reference sequence). The CDR3 reads CASSKGQGAYLPQHF. For the CDR3, the DNA is TGTGCCAGCAGTAAGGGACAGGGGGCTTATCTGCCCCAGCATTTT.

This chain connects TRBV4-3 to TRBJ1-1; D call uncertain. The ends were cut back, 4 bases at V and 0 bases at J, with 9 bases in the middle. The CDR3 length is 14 residues. Germline assignment: CDR1 LGHNA and CDR2 YSLEER. Here the CDR3 DNA reads TGCGCCAGCAGCCTAGGAGTTTTGAACACTGAAGCTTTCTTT. This gives the protein CASSLGVLNTEAFF.

This clonotype was counted between two and nine times. The chain employs TRBV13 and TRBJ2-7; D not resolved. The CDR3 runs 11 residues. Deletions cut 3 bases from V and 3 bases from J, with 3 bases between. The germline CDR1 and CDR2 sequences are PRHDT and FYEKMQ (reference sequence). DNA of the CDR3: TGTGCCAGCAGCTTGAACTACGAGCAGTACTTC. This sequence encodes CASSLNYEQYF.

This clonotype has a handful of counts. The rearrangement uses TRBV6-1 and TRBJ2-2; no reliable D call. This CDR3 has 14 residues. V was cut by 3 bases and J by 0 bases, with 5 bases left in between. Germline CDR1 MNHNS, CDR2 SASEGT. CDR3 sequence reads: CASSEAANTGELFF. DNA for the CDR3: TGTGCCAGCAGTGAGGCAGCGAACACCGGGGAGCTGTTTTTT.

The chain joins TRBV27 to TRBJ1-4, with unresolved D. In germline, CDR1 is MNHEY, CDR2 SMNVEV (reference sequence). This CDR3 comprises 14 residues. V lost 7 bases, J lost 8 bases, and 17 bases lay in between. CDR3 in DNA: TGTGCCAGCAAGGTGGCAGTTAGGTACGAAAAACTGTTTTTT. Protein product: CASKVAVRYEKLFF. The full variable domain, rest sourced from reference TRBV27 and TRBJ1-4, is EAQVTQNPRYLITVTGKKLTVTCSQNMNHEYMSWYRQDPGLGLRQIYYSMNVEVTDKGDVPEGYKVSRKEKRNFPLILESPSPNQTSLYFCASKVAVRYEKLFFGSGTQLSVL.

V is TRBV5-1 and J is TRBJ2-7; D not certain. This CDR3 is 17 amino acids long. Looked up from germline, CDR1 is SGHRS and CDR2 is YFSETQ. V was trimmed by 0 bases and J by 2 bases, leaving 18 bases between them. For the CDR3, the DNA is TGCGCCAGCAGCTTGGCGGTGTCTGCCCTCGATGCCTACGAGCAGTACTTC. This gives the protein CASSLAVSALDAYEQYF.

This clonotype was found a few times. This chain links TRBV4-1 with TRBJ2-3; tentative D call: TRBD2 (5 bases). The germline V gene has CDR1 MGHRA and CDR2 YSYEKL. V was cut by 1 base and J by 8 bases, with 7 bases left in between. There are 12 residues in the CDR3. CDR3 bases: TGCGCCAGCAGCCAAGGTCGGGGTACGCAGTATTTT. Translated, it gives CASSQGRGTQYF.

The sample holds a few counts of this clonotype. The chain couples TRBV12-3 or TRBV12-4 to TRBJ2-2; D perhaps matches TRBD1 (5 bases). The CDR3 is 14 amino acids. Trimming removed 7 bases from V and 0 bases from J, with 9 bases in between. The CDR3 nucleotides read TGTGCCAGCATTGACAGAACGAACACCGGGGAGCTGTTTTTT. It is translated as CASIDRTNTGELFF.

The chain employs TRBV7-9 and TRBJ1-1; D is undetermined. V was trimmed by 6 bases and J by 7 bases, leaving 9 bases between them. This CDR3 is 11 amino acids long. CDR1 and CDR2 (germline): SEHNR, FQNEAQ (reference sequence). The DNA for the CDR3 is TGTGCCAGCAGTCGCCAAGGTGAAGCTTTCTTT. This gives the protein CASSRQGEAFF.

This chain connects TRBV4-3 to TRBJ1-1; D is uncertain. Deletions cut 1 base from V and 4 bases from J, with 10 bases between. CDR1 and CDR2 from the germline V gene are LGHNA and YSLEER. This CDR3 is built from 14 residues. The CDR3 sequence is CASSQGFLGTEAFF. The CDR3 bases are TGCGCCAGCAGCCAAGGCTTCTTGGGCACTGAAGCTTTCTTT.

The table lists this clonotype with a few counts. The chain is built from TRBV7-2 and TRBJ1-5, with D hard to call. V was pared by 1 base and J by 0 bases, with 7 bases between. Per germline, CDR1 SGHTA and CDR2 FQGNSA. This CDR3 region has 15 residues. CDR3 DNA: TGTGCCAGCAGCTTAGACGGATATAGCAATCAGCCCCAGCATTTT. As protein: CASSLDGYSNQPQHF.

In this sample, this clonotype turned up a few times. This sequence joins TRBV7-9 and TRBJ1-2; no definite D call. The CDR3 covers 17 residues. V was trimmed by 4 bases and J by 8 bases, leaving 26 bases between them. The germline gives CDR1 SEHNR, CDR2 FQNEAQ (reference sequence). The CDR3 nucleotides read TGTGCCAGCAGCTCTTCGGAGTCGGCCGCTAGATCGTGGGGCTACACCTTC. As protein: CASSSSESAARSWGYTF.

This clonotype came up many times. V usage is TRBV4-3 and J usage is TRBJ2-5; D may be TRBD2 (6 bases). The germline V and J ends were trimmed by 4 bases and 6 bases, with 18 bases remaining between them. The CDR3 length is 15 residues. The germline CDR1 and CDR2 sequences are LGHNA and YSLEER. The CDR3 coding sequence is TGCGCCAGCAGCCGCCTCGCGGGGTCCGGGCAGACCCAGTACTTC. This codes for CASSRLAGSGQTQYF.

The chain links TRBV5-1 to TRBJ2-5, with TRBD1 matching 10 bases. After removal of 3 bases from V and 5 bases from J, the junction contained 7 bases not matched to a gene. Germline V lookup: CDR1 SGHRS, CDR2 YFSETQ. The length of the CDR3 is 15 residues. The CDR3, as DNA: TGCGCCAGCAGCTACCTCCGGGACAGGGGTGAGACCCAGTACTTC. Protein sequence: CASSYLRDRGETQYF.

The gene calls are TRBV4-3 and TRBJ1-4; D not resolved. V was trimmed by 0 bases and J by 8 bases, leaving 16 bases between them. Germline loops: CDR1 LGHNA, CDR2 YSLEER. This CDR3 has 16 amino acids. The CDR3: CASSQEPGAPGEKLFF. In DNA, the CDR3 is TGCGCCAGCAGCCAAGAACCCGGAGCCCCGGGAGAAAAACTGTTTTTT.

A few counts support this clonotype. CDR3 loop: CASSVSSGGAWANNEQFF. Written as DNA, the CDR3 is TGTGCCAGCAGCGTCTCGAGCGGGGGGGCTTGGGCCAACAATGAGCAGTTCTTC. The chain uses TRBV9 and TRBJ2-1, with 10 bases that match TRBD2. J gave up 5 bases and V 2 bases, and 13 bases lay outside the gene matches. The CDR3 extends over 18 amino acids. Germline V gene data show CDR1 as SGDLS and CDR2 as YYNGEE.

This chain joins TRBV4-2 and TRBJ2-7; no firm D call. The CDR3 contains 15 residues. Trimming cost V 5 bases and J 2 bases, with 16 bases left between them. Germline CDR1 LGHNA, CDR2 YNFKEQ. The CDR3 spells CASSSPTESTYEQYF. The CDR3 DNA reads TGTGCCAGCAGCTCGCCGACCGAGTCTACCTACGAGCAGTACTTC.

The V gene is TRBV5-1, the J gene TRBJ1-2; D is perhaps TRBD1 (5 bases). Germline V gene sequence: CDR1 SGHRS, CDR2 YFSETQ. The CDR3 is 14 amino acids. Trimming left V 0 bases short and J 4 bases short, with 10 bases between. The CDR3 is CASSLGQGTYGYTF. The CDR3 DNA follows: TGCGCCAGCAGCTTGGGTCAGGGAACCTATGGCTACACCTTC.

This clonotype was counted only a few times. The rearrangement uses TRBV27 and TRBJ2-7; D possibly corresponds to TRBD1 (6 bases). V was trimmed by 6 bases and J by 8 bases, leaving 14 bases between them. Germline values: CDR1 MNHEY, CDR2 SMNVEV (reference sequence). This CDR3 comprises 12 residues. The CDR3 reads CASRTAGTKQYF. The CDR3 DNA reads TGTGCCAGCAGAACCGCCGGGACAAAGCAGTACTTC.

The rearrangement uses TRBV6-2 or TRBV6-3 and TRBJ2-3, with 8 nucleotides matching TRBD2. Germline V gene data show CDR1 as MNHEY and CDR2 as SVGEGT. V trimming: 2 bases; J trimming: 5 bases; junction bases outside the gene matches: 3. The CDR3 totals 14 residues. CDR3 sequence (DNA): TGTGCCAGCAGTTACCTGGCGGGGGGAGATACGCAGTATTTT. This translates into CASSYLAGGDTQYF.

This chain joins TRBV5-5 and TRBJ2-6, with 7 positions matching TRBD1. The CDR3 length is 13 residues. Per the germline V gene, CDR1 is SGHKS and CDR2 is YYEKEE (reference sequence). Trimming cost V 4 bases and J 14 bases; bases outside gene matches: 9. CDR3 in DNA: TGTGCCAGCAGCCGGACAGGACAAGGATTCCTGACTTTC. The encoded protein is CASSRTGQGFLTF.

The J gene is TRBJ1-1, the V gene TRBV7-9, with D perhaps TRBD1 (5 bases). Germline CDR1 and CDR2: SEHNR and FQNEAQ (reference sequence). Trimming shortened V by 5 bases and J by 1 base, and 8 bases separated the two germline ends. The CDR3 is 13 residues long. The CDR3 nucleotides are TGTGCCAGCAGCCCTCAGGGGAACACTGAAGCTTTCTTT. Its protein is CASSPQGNTEAFF.

The sample holds one count of this clonotype. V and J are TRBV9 and TRBJ1-1; no definite D call. In germline, CDR1 is SGDLS, CDR2 YYNGEE. Trimming took 4 bases from V and 9 from J, leaving 16 bases between them. CDR3 length: 13 residues. CDR3 sequence (DNA): TGTGCCAGCAGCCCCGAATCCGGGCCCAAAGCTTTCTTT. Translating gives CASSPESGPKAFF.

The rearrangement uses TRBV27 and TRBJ2-5, with a weak D call TRBD2 (6 bases). This CDR3 has 14 residues. CDR1 is MNHEY and CDR2 is SMNVEV in the germline V gene (reference sequence). V was shortened by 7 bases and J by 2 bases, with 14 bases between the two germline ends. The CDR3 region has the DNA TGTGCCAGCAAAACAATAGCGGTACAAGAGACCCAGTACTTC. It specifies CASKTIAVQETQYF.